These 20 T cell receptor beta chains share one sample of origin, sequenced in a study of T-cell reconstitution after alpha-beta-depleted transplantation in children. Study results and limitations: Once a year had passed after transplant, T-cell counts and diversity came mostly from newly produced T cells.

Unique molecular identifiers were incorporated into the prepared TCRbeta library. MiXCR, applied by TCRdb to the PCR reads, yields one record per CDR3 protein. The top ten hold 8.5% to 9.5% of the sample, which has 250,000 to 300,000 distinct CDR3 sequences, 6.5% to 9% seen once. These receptors have no identified antigens. This specimen consisted of peripheral blood, obtained 360 days after TCRalphabeta/CD19-depleted stem cell transplant. The receptors derive from a female patient between 2 and 15 years old who had a stem cell transplant for Fanconi anemia, so the T cells may come from the graft donor.

There are a few counts of this clonotype. V is TRBV29-1 and J is TRBJ1-3; D gene uncertain. This CDR3 spans 12 amino acids. The V and J ends lost 5 bases and 0 bases respectively, with 5 bases between them. Germline V lookup: CDR1 SQVTM, CDR2 ANQGSEA. The CDR3 DNA reads as TGCAGCGTTATTCGCTCTGGAAACACCATATATTTT. Amino acids: CSVIRSGNTIYF.

V gene TRBV7-2 combines with J gene TRBJ1-6; D unclear. Between the trimmed V and J ends, which lost 6 bases and 12 bases, there was a span of 18 bases. Germline CDR1 is SGHTA and CDR2 is FQGNSA. The CDR3 is 14 amino acids. The CDR3 nucleotides read TGTGCCAGCAGTCCAATGTCATCACCGGGACCCCTCCACTTT. Protein: CASSPMSSPGPLHF. Looking up the rest from reference TRBV7-2 and TRBJ1-6 gives the full variable domain: GAGVSQSPSNKVTEKGKDVELRCDPISGHTALYWYRQSLGQGLEFLIYFQGNSAPDKSGLPSDRFSAERTGGSVSTLTIQRTQQEDSAVYLCASSPMSSPGPLHFGNGTRLTVT.

The chain is built from TRBV4-1 and TRBJ2-1; the D is unclear. Germline V gene sequence: CDR1 MGHRA, CDR2 YSYEKL. V gave up 4 bases and J gave up 6 bases, with 10 bases separating them. The CDR3 contains 13 residues. CDR3 nucleotide sequence: TGCGCCAGCAGCCCTTTCGCCCCCAATGAGCAGTTCTTC. Translated, it gives CASSPFAPNEQFF.

This clonotype has ten or more counts. The rearrangement joins TRBV29-1 to TRBJ2-3; possible D gene TRBD1, 6 bases. V shed 4 bases and J shed 3 bases, with 8 bases lying between them. This CDR3 has 12 residues. Germline lookup yields CDR1 SQVTM and CDR2 ANQGSEA. The CDR3: CSVGQETDTQYF. The CDR3 bases are TGCAGCGTTGGACAGGAGACAGATACGCAGTATTTT.

This clonotype has a count of ten or more. The genes are TRBV20-1 and TRBJ2-1; 8 bases are a match to TRBD2. V gave up 3 bases and J gave up 3 bases; unmatched junction bases: 4. The CDR3 is made up of 14 amino acids. Germline loops: CDR1 DFQATT, CDR2 SNEGSKA (reference sequence). The CDR3 DNA reads as TGCAGTGCTAGCGGGGGGGCAATCTACAATGAGCAGTTCTTC. Amino acid sequence: CSASGGAIYNEQFF.

The table lists this clonotype with a few counts. The CDR3 bases are TGTGCCAGCAGTGAGGAGGCAGGGTCGGGGTACGAGCAGTACTTC. Its translation: CASSEEAGSGYEQYF. The chain links TRBV2 to TRBJ2-7; either TRBD1 or TRBD2 may supply D (5 bases each). From germline, CDR1 is SNHLY and CDR2 FYNNEI. The germline V and J ends were trimmed by 3 bases and 4 bases, with 16 bases remaining between them. The CDR3 runs 15 residues. Filled out from reference TRBV2 and TRBJ2-7, the complete variable domain reads EPEVTQTPSHQVTQMGQEVILRCVPISNHLYFYWYRQILGQKVEFLVSFYNNEISEKSEIFDDQFSVERPDGSNFTLKIRSTKLEDSAMYFCASSEEAGSGYEQYFGPGTRLTVT.

In its sample, this clonotype was seen many times. The rearrangement uses TRBV20-1 and TRBJ1-4, with a tentative D call TRBD1 (5 bases). Germline V gene data show CDR1 as DFQATT and CDR2 as SNEGSKA (reference sequence). The CDR3 covers 17 residues. Trimming shortened V by 0 bases and J by 0 bases, and 14 bases separated the two germline ends. This chain's CDR3 is CSARDPRVDATNEKLFF. The CDR3, as DNA: TGCAGTGCTAGAGATCCCAGGGTAGATGCAACTAATGAAAAACTGTTTTTT.

This clonotype was recorded many times. This sequence joins TRBV29-1 and TRBJ1-5, with TRBD1 matching over 8 bases. Losses at the gene ends were 5 bases for V and 7 bases for J; bases not matched to a gene: 7. The CDR3 contains 13 residues. Germline loops: CDR1 SQVTM, CDR2 ANQGSEA. As DNA, the CDR3 is TGCAGCGTTAAGACAGGGGTCGGGCAGCCCCAGCATTTT. Residues: CSVKTGVGQPQHF. Supplemented by reference TRBV29-1 and TRBJ1-5, the full variable domain reads SAVISQKPSRDICQRGTSLTIQCQVDSQVTMMFWYRQQPGQSLTLIATANQGSEATYESGFVIDKFPISRPNLTFSTLTVSNMSPEDSSIYLCSVKTGVGQPQHFGDGTRLSIL.

This clonotype occurred many times. J is TRBJ2-1 and V is TRBV12-3 or TRBV12-4, with D maybe TRBD2 (7 bases). The V and J ends lost 2 bases and 7 bases respectively, with 15 bases between them. The CDR3 consists of 15 residues. The chain's CDR3 is CASSLRGAQGNEQFF. CDR3 nucleotide sequence: TGTGCCAGCAGTTTACGGGGGGCCCAGGGGAATGAGCAGTTCTTC.

The gene calls are TRBV6-2 or TRBV6-3 and TRBJ2-1; TRBD2 agrees at 12 bases. CDR1 and CDR2 from the germline V gene are MNHEY and SVGEGT. The CDR3 sequence is 17 residues long. The V segment lost 0 bases and the J segment 3 bases; nucleotides outside the gene matches: 3. CDR3 sequence: CASSYSTSGGYYNEQFF. CDR3 DNA sequence: TGTGCCAGCAGTTACTCGACTAGCGGGGGATACTACAATGAGCAGTTCTTC.

The chain links TRBV20-1 to TRBJ1-1, with 7 bases matching TRBD1. In germline, CDR1 is DFQATT, CDR2 SNEGSKA (reference sequence). Germline trimming cut 4 bases from V and 3 bases from J; bases unmatched to any gene: 11. This CDR3 has 15 amino acids. The CDR3: CSATKPGQLYTEAFF. For the CDR3, the DNA is TGCAGTGCTACAAAACCGGGACAGCTTTACACTGAAGCTTTCTTT.

The table lists this clonotype with many counts. The chain joins TRBV7-3 to TRBJ2-2, with a tentative D call TRBD2 (6 bases). V lost 4 bases, J lost 2 bases, and 11 bases lay in between. The CDR3 loop spans 15 amino acids. The germline gives CDR1 SGHTA, CDR2 FQGTGA. The CDR3 sequence is CASSSGTLNTGELFF. The CDR3 nucleotides read TGTGCCAGCAGCTCCGGGACTCTCAACACCGGGGAGCTGTTTTTT.

In its sample, this clonotype was seen many times. V gene TRBV12-3 or TRBV12-4 combines with J gene TRBJ1-3, with D possibly being TRBD1 (6 bases). The V end lost 4 bases, the J end lost 1 base, and 11 bases lay between the germline ends. CDR3 length: 15 residues. Written as DNA, the CDR3 is TGTGCCAGCAGTTACCGGGACAAATCTGGAAACACCATATATTTT. Encoded protein: CASSYRDKSGNTIYF.

The chain employs TRBV7-8 and TRBJ2-7; D call uncertain. Germline assignment: CDR1 SGHVS and CDR2 FQNEAQ. The CDR3 loop spans 15 amino acids. V lost 3 bases, J lost 0 bases, and 12 bases lay in between. The CDR3 bases are TGTGCCAGCAGCTTGGGGATCTCCAGCTCCTACGAGCAGTACTTC. Translated: CASSLGISSSYEQYF.

This clonotype showed up many times. The chain carries TRBV7-6 and TRBJ2-5; D is unclear. This CDR3 contains 13 residues. Germline V gene sequence: CDR1 SGHVS, CDR2 FNYEAQ. V was pared by 3 bases and J by 0 bases, with 5 bases between. The CDR3 nucleotides are TGTGCCAGCAGCTTCGAGTACCAAGAGACCCAGTACTTC. It is translated as CASSFEYQETQYF.

At least ten counts were recorded for this clonotype. This chain joins TRBV14 and TRBJ2-7, with D possibly TRBD1 on 6 matching bases. The CDR3 runs 14 residues. The germline gives CDR1 SGHDN, CDR2 FVKESK. V lost 5 bases and J 6 bases, leaving 17 bases between the germline ends. The CDR3 loop reads CASSLRTGTSEQYF. For the CDR3, the DNA is TGTGCCAGCAGCTTACGCACCGGGACATCCGAGCAGTACTTC.

The chain carries TRBV9 and TRBJ2-1; 8 bases are shared with TRBD2. CDR3 length: 17 amino acids. Germline values: CDR1 SGDLS, CDR2 YYNGEE. V lost 0 bases to trimming and J lost 5 bases; unmatched junction nucleotides: 10. CDR3 in amino acids: CASSVEGPSGLNNEQFF. The CDR3 DNA sequence: TGTGCCAGCAGCGTAGAGGGACCTAGCGGGCTAAACAATGAGCAGTTCTTC.

At least ten counts were recorded for this clonotype. The chain links TRBV20-1 to TRBJ2-5; D is ambiguous. Germline lookup yields CDR1 DFQATT and CDR2 SNEGSKA (reference sequence). The CDR3 totals 13 residues. V was shortened by 1 base and J by 1 base, with 7 bases between the two germline ends. The CDR3 bases are TGCAGTGCTAGAGCGACTCTCCAAGAGACCCAGTACTTC. It translates to CSARATLQETQYF.

The chain is built from TRBV6-6 and TRBJ2-3, with TRBD2 as a possible D gene (6 bases). The CDR3 contains 12 residues. The ends were cut back, 7 bases at V and 2 bases at J, with 7 bases in the middle. The germline gives CDR1 MNHNY, CDR2 SVGAGI (reference sequence). CDR3: CASMGLTDTQYF. CDR3 in DNA: TGTGCCAGCATGGGACTCACAGATACGCAGTATTTT.

This clonotype showed up many times. The V and J genes are TRBV28 and TRBJ2-3; D is unclear. Germline lookup yields CDR1 MDHEN and CDR2 SYDVKM. Trimming left V 2 bases short and J 4 bases short, with 7 bases between. The CDR3 has 13 residues. The CDR3 sequence: CASSLKVPDTQYF. The CDR3 nucleotides are TGTGCCAGCAGTTTAAAGGTTCCAGATACGCAGTATTTT. Variable domain in full (rest from reference TRBV28 and TRBJ2-3): DVKVTQSSRYLVKRTGEKVFLECVQDMDHENMFWYRQDPGLGLRLIYFSYDVKMKEKGDIPEGYSVSREKKERFSLILESASTNQTSMYLCASSLKVPDTQYFGPGTRLTVL.